This TCR beta chain was identified in a study of cytomegalovirus exposure and HLA in healthy donors. Each donor was nominally healthy when sampled (though unrecorded immune exposures were likely). Per germline, CDR1 MNHNY and CDR2 SVGAGI (reference sequence). V shed 2 bases and J 2 bases; nucleotides not matched to a gene: 3. This CDR3 is 15 amino acids long. The PCR made use of 60 Vbeta and 13 Jbeta primers. The repertoire was sequenced with immunoSEQ multiplex PCR; TCRdb's copy has only in-frame clones and lacks some. The table has some 180,000 clones, around 80% seen once. This sequence was found in a man aged 40-49 years in good health and CMV-seronegative. This chain connects TRBV6-6 to TRBJ2-7, with TRBD2 identical over 10 bases. Sequencing used PBMCs. The DNA for the CDR3 is TGTGCCAGCAGTTACACTAGCGGGGCCCCCTACGAGCAGTACTTC. As protein: CASSYTSGAPYEQYF.